These T cell receptor beta chains were read from a single sample in a study of metastatic and nonmetastatic thyroid tumors. TCRdb re-processed the PCR reads through MiXCR. This table holds some 52,000 clones, approximately 17% found once. The specimen was blood. These receptors came from a female donor with papillary thyroid cancer or a benign thyroid nodule (not recorded which). Some clones in this sample may be carry-over from other donors' samples. The CDR3 runs from the conserved cysteine through the conserved F or W. A D gene is named only where the DNA matches it firmly. The size field is filled for only some rows; it gives once, few, many or a size class.

J gene,V gene,D gene,CDR3 length,clone size,CDR3 protein,CDR3 DNA
TRBJ2-7,TRBV5-1,TRBD2,15,.,CATRPLAGGSYEQYF,TGCGCCACCCGGCCCCTAGCGGGAGGTTCCTACGAGCAGTACTTC
TRBJ2-7,TRBV6-1,TRBD1,15,few,CASSVPVQGTPWQYF,TGTGCCAGCAGCGTACCGGTACAGGGGACCCCCTGGCAGTACTTC
TRBJ1-2,TRBV2,TRBD1,15,many,CASSPSRDRGRGYTF,TGTGCCAGCAGCCCCTCCCGGGACAGGGGGCGAGGCTACACCTTC
TRBJ2-7,TRBV28,.,17,many,CASSARTAKSLSYEQYF,TGTGCCAGCAGTGCCCGGACAGCCAAGTCGTTAAGCTACGAGCAGTACTTC
TRBJ2-7,TRBV2,TRBD1,14,.,CAASTPGTEGEQYF,TGTGCCGCCAGCACCCCAGGGACAGAGGGAGAGCAGTACTTC
TRBJ1-1,TRBV28,.,15,.,CASILTALGYTEAFF,TGTGCCAGCATTTTGACAGCCCTAGGTTACACTGAAGCTTTCTTT
TRBJ2-5,TRBV27,TRBD2,17,.,CASTTGETSRKGETKYF,TGTGCCAGCACCACCGGAGAGACTAGCAGGAAGGGAGAGACCAAGTACTTC
TRBJ1-5,TRBV2,.,15,.,CARELGGGSNQPQHF,TGTGCCAGAGAATTAGGCGGAGGTAGCAATCAGCCCCAGCATTTT
TRBJ2-5,TRBV11-1,.,12,few,CASSLTLEAQYF,TGTGCCAGCAGCTTAACTTTAGAGGCCCAGTACTTC
TRBJ1-3,TRBV28,TRBD1,17,.,CASSRRDSPLGGNTIYF,TGTGCCAGCAGTAGGCGGGACAGCCCTCTCGGTGGAAACACCATATATTTT
TRBJ2-7,TRBV20-1,TRBD1,15,.,CSAREGPGQGFGQYF,TGCAGCGCTAGGGAAGGCCCGGGACAGGGATTTGGTCAGTACTTC
TRBJ2-1,TRBV19,TRBD2,17,.,CASSARLAATSYNEQFF,TGTGCCAGTAGTGCTCGACTAGCTGCAACCTCCTACAATGAGCAGTTCTTC
TRBJ2-6,TRBV28,TRBD1,19,few,CASSPYRDRARYGANVLTF,TGTGCCAGCAGTCCATACCGGGACAGGGCCCGCTATGGGGCAAACGTCCTGACTTTC
TRBJ2-2,TRBV19,TRBD1,16,many,CASSILRTGGTGELFF,TGTGCCAGTAGTATCCTCCGGACAGGGGGCACCGGGGAGCTGTTTTTT
TRBJ2-7,TRBV12-3/TRBV12-4,.,13,medium-sized,CASSFGGSGEQYF,TGTGCCAGCAGTTTCGGGGGATCCGGCGAGCAGTACTTC
TRBJ2-2,TRBV10-3,.,16,few,CAISEGERANTGELFF,TGTGCCATCAGTGAGGGCGAGCGGGCAAACACCGGGGAGCTGTTTTTT
TRBJ2-7,TRBV28,.,16,few,CASSLFIFWAPLEQYF,TGTGCCAGCAGTTTGTTTATTTTCTGGGCACCTCTCGAGCAGTACTTC
TRBJ1-5,TRBV2,TRBD1,15,.,CASSAREGGYQPQHF,TGTGCCAGCAGTGCCAGGGAAGGGGGCTATCAGCCCCAGCATTTC
TRBJ2-5,TRBV9,TRBD2,15,once,CASSLGLGGQETQYF,TGTGCCAGCAGCTTGGGACTAGGTGGCCAAGAGACCCAGTACTTC
TRBJ2-7,TRBV7-3,TRBD2,19,many,CASSLRASGLAGDPYEQYF,TGTGCCAGCAGCTTAAGGGCTTCCGGGCTAGCGGGAGACCCCTACGAGCAGTACTTC
TRBJ2-1,TRBV6-1,TRBD2,12,many,CASSEALTSELF,TGTGCCAGCAGTGAAGCCTTGACTAGCGAACTCTTC
TRBJ1-6,TRBV7-8,.,14,many,CASSLPDRRGALHF,TGTGCCAGCAGCTTACCGGACCGCCGGGGGGCCCTCCACTTT
TRBJ2-1,TRBV6-9,TRBD2,13,few,CAGGLAGDNEQFF,TGTGCCGGGGGACTAGCGGGGGACAATGAGCAGTTCTTC
TRBJ2-1,TRBV12-3/TRBV12-4,.,14,.,CASTSGVSYNERFF,TGTGCCAGCACCTCGGGGGTCTCCTACAATGAGCGGTTCTTC
TRBJ2-2,TRBV6-1,.,12,many,CATRDNTGELFF,TGTGCCACCAGGGACAACACCGGGGAGCTGTTTTTT
TRBJ2-1,TRBV5-1,.,13,many,CASSLGGYNEQFF,TGCGCCAGCAGCTTGGGGGGCTACAATGAGCAGTTCTTC
TRBJ1-5,TRBV24-1,.,15,many,CATSDSNPDGQPQHF,TGTGCCACCAGTGATTCCAATCCCGACGGCCAGCCCCAGCATTTT
TRBJ2-3,TRBV2,.,15,few,CASQHPTWQKYTQYF,TGTGCCAGCCAACACCCGACATGGCAAAAATATACGCAGTATTTT
TRBJ1-1,TRBV28,.,16,many,CAGRRPHMRGNTEAFF,TGTGCCGGCAGGAGACCCCATATGAGGGGAAACACTGAAGCTTTCTTT
TRBJ2-5,TRBV20-1,TRBD2,11,.,CSSGLQETQYF,TGCAGCTCGGGACTACAAGAGACCCAGTACTTC
TRBJ2-7,TRBV20-1,.,15,many,CSASAFARTSYEQYF,TGCAGTGCTAGTGCGTTTGCGCGTACCTCCTACGAGCAGTACTTC
TRBJ2-7,TRBV20-1,TRBD2,16,.,CSARDQSSGGCYEQYF,TGCAGTGCTAGAGATCAATCTAGCGGAGGGTGCTACGAGCAGTACTTC
TRBJ2-7,TRBV7-6,TRBD2,16,many,CASSLLKTSGRYEQYF,TGTGCCAGCAGCTTACTCAAGACTAGCGGGAGGTACGAGCAGTACTTC
TRBJ1-1,TRBV28,.,11,few,CALRVNTEAFF,TGTGCCCTTAGGGTGAACACTGAAGCTTTCTTT
TRBJ1-2,TRBV27,.,15,many,CASSPKGSYYYGYTF,TGTGCCAGCAGTCCCAAGGGGAGCTACTACTATGGCTACACCTTC
TRBJ1-5,TRBV20-1,TRBD1,13,.,CSASVGQNQHQHF,TGCAGTGCCAGCGTGGGACAGAATCAGCACCAGCATTTT
TRBJ2-7,TRBV6-1,.,13,few,CASRPPNVPQQYF,TGTGCCAGCAGACCCCCCAATGTCCCTCAGCAGTACTTC
TRBJ1-6,TRBV6-1,TRBD1,16,many,CASSPSDRALYSPLHF,TGTGCCAGCAGTCCGTCGGACAGGGCGCTTTATTCACCCCTCCACTTT
TRBJ1-5,TRBV11-1,.,16,.,CASSLVGQISNQPQHF,TGTGCCAGCAGCTTAGTGGGGCAGATTAGCAATCAGCCCCAGCATTTT
TRBJ1-1,TRBV7-2,.,14,many,CASSPRFMNTEAFF,TGTGCCAGCAGCCCCAGATTTATGAACACTGAAGCTTTCTTT
TRBJ2-2,TRBV28,.,15,many,CASSLRYLNTGELFF,TGTGCCAGCAGTTTGCGGTACCTAAACACCGGGGAGCTGTTTTTT
TRBJ1-1,TRBV18,.,13,many,CASSEGGNTEAFF,TGTGCCAGCTCAGAAGGGGGGAACACTGAAGCTTTCTTT
TRBJ2-1,TRBV7-9,TRBD2,16,many,CASTAWGLADYNEQFF,TGTGCCAGCACCGCCTGGGGTCTAGCGGATTACAATGAGCAGTTCTTC
TRBJ2-7,TRBV4-1,.,15,many,CASSRTPLAFYEQYF,TGCGCCAGCAGCCGGACACCGTTGGCCTTCTACGAGCAGTACTTC
TRBJ1-2,TRBV2,TRBD1,14,many,CASSETGRHYGYTF,TGTGCCAGCAGTGAGACAGGGCGCCACTATGGCTACACCTTC
TRBJ2-5,TRBV20-1,.,13,many,CSARDQGAGTQYF,TGCAGTGCTAGAGATCAAGGGGCTGGGACCCAGTACTTC
TRBJ1-1,TRBV29-1,.,13,many,CSVTKDLNTEAFF,TGCAGCGTAACAAAGGACCTGAACACTGAAGCTTTCTTT
TRBJ2-1,TRBV6-1,TRBD1,17,many,CASSGGGTGLAYNEQFF,TGTGCCAGCAGTGGGGGAGGGACAGGGTTGGCGTACAATGAGCAGTTCTTC